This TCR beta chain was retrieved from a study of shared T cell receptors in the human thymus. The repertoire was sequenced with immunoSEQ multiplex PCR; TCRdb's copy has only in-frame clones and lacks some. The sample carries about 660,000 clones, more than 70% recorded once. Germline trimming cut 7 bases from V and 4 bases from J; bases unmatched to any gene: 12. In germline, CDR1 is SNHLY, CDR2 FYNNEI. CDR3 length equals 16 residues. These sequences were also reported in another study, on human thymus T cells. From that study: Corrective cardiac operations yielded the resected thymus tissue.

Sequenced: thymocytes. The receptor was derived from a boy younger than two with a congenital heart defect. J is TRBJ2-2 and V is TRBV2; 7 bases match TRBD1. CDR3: CASMTGRAGATGELFF. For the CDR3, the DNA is TGTGCCAGCATGACAGGGCGGGCCGGGGCCACCGGGGAGCTGTTTTTT.